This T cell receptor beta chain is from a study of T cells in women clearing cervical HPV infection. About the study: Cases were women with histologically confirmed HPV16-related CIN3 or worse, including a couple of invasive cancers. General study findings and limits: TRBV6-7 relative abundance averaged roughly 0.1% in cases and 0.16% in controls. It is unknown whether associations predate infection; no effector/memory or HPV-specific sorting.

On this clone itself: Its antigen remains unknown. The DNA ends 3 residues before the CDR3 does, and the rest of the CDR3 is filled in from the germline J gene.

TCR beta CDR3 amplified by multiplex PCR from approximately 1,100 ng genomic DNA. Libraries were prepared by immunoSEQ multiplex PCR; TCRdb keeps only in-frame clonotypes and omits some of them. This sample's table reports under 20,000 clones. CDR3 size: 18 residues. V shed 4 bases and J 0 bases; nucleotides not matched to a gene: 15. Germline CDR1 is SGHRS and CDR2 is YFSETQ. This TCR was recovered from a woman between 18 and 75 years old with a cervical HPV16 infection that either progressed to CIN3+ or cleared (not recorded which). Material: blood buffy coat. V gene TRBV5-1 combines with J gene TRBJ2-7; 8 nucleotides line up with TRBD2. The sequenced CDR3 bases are TGCGCCAGCAGCCAGACCGGGGCTAGCGGGTGGAGCTCCTACGAG. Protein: CASSQTGASGWSSYE. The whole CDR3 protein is CASSQTGASGWSSYEQYF.